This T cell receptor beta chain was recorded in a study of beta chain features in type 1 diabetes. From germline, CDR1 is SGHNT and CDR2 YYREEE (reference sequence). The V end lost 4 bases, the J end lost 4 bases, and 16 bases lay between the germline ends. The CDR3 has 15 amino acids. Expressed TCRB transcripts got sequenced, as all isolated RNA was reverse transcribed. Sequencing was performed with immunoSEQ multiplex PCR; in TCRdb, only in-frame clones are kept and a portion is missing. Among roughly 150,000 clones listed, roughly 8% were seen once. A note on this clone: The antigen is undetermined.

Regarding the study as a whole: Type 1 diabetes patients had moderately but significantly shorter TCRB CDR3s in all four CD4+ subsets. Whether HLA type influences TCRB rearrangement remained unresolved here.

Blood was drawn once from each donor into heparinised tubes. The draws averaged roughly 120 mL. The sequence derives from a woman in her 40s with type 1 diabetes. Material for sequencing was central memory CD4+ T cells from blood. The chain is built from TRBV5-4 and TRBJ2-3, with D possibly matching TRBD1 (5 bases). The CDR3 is CASSRVTGGADTQYF. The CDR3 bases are TGTGCCAGCAGCCGGGTCACAGGTGGCGCAGATACGCAGTATTTT.